One sample yielded the 5 T cell receptor beta chains listed below, sequenced in a study of blood T cell repertoires in COVID-19. Assay: immunoSEQ multiplex PCR; the TCRdb copy retains only in-frame clones and omits some. Of about 130,000 clones listed, roughly 85% are singletons. The sample consisted of peripheral blood. These receptors all stem from a human donor in a cohort sampled during active COVID-19.

CDR3 amino acids: CASSQRTGGLLNSPLHF. The CDR3 DNA follows: TGCGCCAGCAGTCAACGGACAGGGGGTCTTTTGAATTCACCCCTCCACTTT. The chain recombines TRBV23-1 with TRBJ1-6; 10 nucleotides match TRBD1. TRBV23-1 is placed among ORFs of uncertain function. Losses at the gene ends were 2 bases for V and 7 bases for J; bases not matched to a gene: 8. There are 17 residues in the CDR3.

The chain links TRBV27 to TRBJ1-1; possible D gene TRBD1, 6 bases. Germline V gene data show CDR1 as MNHEY and CDR2 as SMNVEV (reference sequence). The length of the CDR3 is 13 residues. Trimming removed 8 bases from V and 5 bases from J, with 15 bases in between. CDR3 nucleotide sequence: TGTGCCAGCGGCGAGGGGGGGTGGACTGAAGCTTTCTTT. The encoded protein is CASGEGGWTEAFF.

The gene calls are TRBV20-1 and TRBJ1-1, with no clear D. The CDR3 covers 18 residues. Germline CDR1 reads DFQATT; CDR2 reads SNEGSKA (reference sequence). Deletions cut 3 bases from V and 1 base from J, with 24 bases between. CDR3 coding DNA: TGCAGTGCTAGTAGGCTTCGACACGGCTCTACGTGGAACACTGAAGCTTTCTTT. Protein product: CSASRLRHGSTWNTEAFF.

This clone was picked up one time. V and J are TRBV9 and TRBJ2-3, with a weak D call TRBD2 (6 bases). Germline lookup yields CDR1 SGDLS and CDR2 YYNGEE. V lost 5 bases and J 0 bases, leaving 13 bases between the germline ends. The CDR3 is made up of 15 amino acids. The CDR3 region has the DNA TGTGCCAGCAGTCCTAGGGCGGGGAGCACAGATACGCAGTATTTT. This translates into CASSPRAGSTDTQYF.

The rearrangement uses TRBV6-5 and TRBJ2-1, with TRBD2 matching over 12 bases. CDR1 is MNHEY and CDR2 is SVGAGI in the germline V gene. V lost 0 bases to trimming and J lost 7 bases; unmatched junction nucleotides: 4. CDR3 length: 16 residues. DNA of the CDR3: TGTGCCAGCAGTTACTCCCTAGCGGGGGGGCAGAATGAGCAGTTCTTC. Protein sequence: CASSYSLAGGQNEQFF.